This T cell receptor beta chain originates from a study of CD8 T cells in Susac syndrome. Germline CDR1 and CDR2: SGHNT and YYREEE (reference sequence). The CDR3 has 16 residues. The V end was cut by 0 bases, the J end by 1 base, with 11 bases between. An amount of RNA that ranged from roughly 0.5 to 1 ug was reverse transcribed with random hexamers. From the immunoSEQ multiplex PCR reads, TCRdb called clonotypes with MiXCR, one entry per CDR3 protein. Of over 120,000 distinct CDR3 sequences detected, approximately 94% appear once; the ten largest clones hold approximately 0.09%. The sequencing input was CD4+ T cells from PBMCs. The receptor was isolated from a human donor in good health. The chain links TRBV5-4 to TRBJ2-1; the D is unclear. The CDR3 here is CASSLAGLESYNEQFF. The CDR3 DNA reads TGTGCCAGCAGCTTGGCCGGTCTAGAGTCCTACAATGAGCAGTTCTTC. The entire variable domain, with the rest obtained from reference TRBV5-4 and TRBJ2-1, is as follows: ETGVTQSPTHLIKTRGQQVTLRCSSQSGHNTVSWYQQALGQGPQFIFQYYREEENGRGNFPPRFSGLQFPNYSSELNVNALELDDSALYLCASSLAGLESYNEQFFGPGTRLTVL.